This paragraph reports one TCR beta chain. Authors' methods: Amplification of reference gene primers was used by the study to estimate nucleated cell counts. The data were produced by immunoSEQ multiplex PCR, yet TCRdb's version contains in-frame clones alone and is incomplete. V, J and clone size are taken as reported in that table, and D and trimming were inferred from the DNA itself. In the table there are 300,000 to 350,000 clones, about 88% of which are singletons. Which cohort a participant joined came from the clinical history participants gave. The source of the sample is a study of blood T cell repertoires in COVID-19. Study details: COVID-19 samples, acute and convalescent, were from the United States, Italy and Spain. The cDNA or gDNA used as material had been derived from T cells, B-cell-depleted T cells, or PBMCs.

Trimming took 3 bases from V and 2 from J, leaving 5 bases between them. This CDR3 region has 13 residues. Germline loops: CDR1 MNHEY, CDR2 SVGAGI. This receptor was identified in a woman in her twenties or thirties who had been exposed to COVID-19. Sequenced input: PBMCs or T cells enriched from blood (not recorded which). The chain uses TRBV6-5 and TRBJ1-3; D is ambiguous. CDR3 region: CASSYSAGNTIYF. The CDR3, as DNA: TGTGCCAGCAGTTATTCAGCTGGAAACACCATATATTTT.